What follows describes a single T cell receptor beta chain. Its antigen is currently unknown. These data are taken from a study of vaccination effects on CD4 cells after COVID-19. Study context: The participants, recipients of two vaccine doses, got either BNT162b2 or mRNA-1273. Study outcomes and limitations: From healthy vaccinees, only 1 of 255 vaccine-induced clones also reacted to common cold coronaviruses. Marked clonal contraction of both clone types appeared late after vaccination.

ViraFEST used viral peptide pools to expand antigen-specific CD4+ T cells before sequencing. Subsequent to a culture period of about ten days, CD4+ T cells were isolated. Cultures used about 2 million PBMC per well, 7.5 to 10 IU/ml IL-2 and about 10 ug/ml peptides. The germline V gene has CDR1 MNHNY and CDR2 SVGAGI (reference sequence). There are 15 residues in the CDR3. Trimming removed 3 bases at V and 0 bases at J, with 6 bases between. This table comes from immunoSEQ multiplex PCR, and its TCRdb copy is limited to in-frame clones, with some not included. The table shows about 54,000 clones, with 75% to 90% occurring only once.

V and J are TRBV6-6 and TRBJ2-6; D is uncertain. This receptor was identified in a human donor who received a COVID-19 vaccine. Sequencing used CD4+ T cells from PBMCs cultured with HCoV-229E spike peptides, obtained before COVID-19 vaccination. In DNA, the CDR3 is TGTGCCAGCAGTTATTGGCGCTCTGGGGCCAACGTCCTGACTTTC. Translating it yields CASSYWRSGANVLTF.